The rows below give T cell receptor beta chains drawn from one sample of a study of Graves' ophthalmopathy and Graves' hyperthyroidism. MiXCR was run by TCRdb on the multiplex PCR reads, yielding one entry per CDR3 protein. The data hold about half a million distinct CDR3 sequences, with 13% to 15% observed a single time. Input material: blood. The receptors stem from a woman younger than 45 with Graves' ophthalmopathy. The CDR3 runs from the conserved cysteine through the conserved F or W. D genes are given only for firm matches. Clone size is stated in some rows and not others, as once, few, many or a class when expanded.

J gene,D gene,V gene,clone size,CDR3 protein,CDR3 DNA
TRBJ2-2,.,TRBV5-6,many,CASSLNIGELFF,TGTGCCAGCAGCCTCAACATCGGGGAGCTGTTTTTT
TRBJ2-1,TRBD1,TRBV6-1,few,CASSDRTGLGYYNEQFF,TGTGCCAGCAGCGACAGGACAGGGTTGGGTTACTACAATGAGCAGTTCTTC
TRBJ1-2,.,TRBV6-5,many,CASSFQAYGYTF,TGTGCCAGCAGTTTCCAGGCCTATGGCTACACCTTC
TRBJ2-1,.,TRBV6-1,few,CASSEEPHNEQFF,TGTGCCAGCAGTGAGGAGCCGCACAATGAGCAGTTCTTC
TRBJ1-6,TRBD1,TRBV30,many,CAWAGTENSPLHF,TGTGCCTGGGCCGGGACAGAAAATTCACCCCTCCACTTT
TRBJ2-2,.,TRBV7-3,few,CASSRDTMSGELFF,TGTGCCAGCAGCCGGGACACCATGAGCGGGGAGCTGTTTTTT
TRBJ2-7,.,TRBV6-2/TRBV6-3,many,CASSYLFPGLLSYEQYF,TGTGCCAGCAGTTACTTGTTCCCGGGACTCCTCTCCTACGAGCAGTACTTC
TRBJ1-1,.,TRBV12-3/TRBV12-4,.,CASRDLQNTEAFF,TGTGCCAGCAGGGACCTACAGAACACTGAAGCTTTCTTT
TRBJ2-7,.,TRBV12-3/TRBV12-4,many,CASSPAFGSSYEQYF,TGTGCCAGCAGTCCGGCTTTTGGGAGCTCCTACGAGCAGTACTTC
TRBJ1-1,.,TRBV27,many,CASSNGNTEAFF,TGTGCCAGCAGTAATGGAAACACTGAAGCTTTCTTT
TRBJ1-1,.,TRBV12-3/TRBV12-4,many,CASSLVIGVGAFF,TGTGCCAGCAGTTTGGTCATCGGGGTTGGGGCTTTCTTT
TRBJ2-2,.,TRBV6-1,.,CASNIGEATGELFF,TGTGCCAGCAACATCGGGGAGGCCACCGGGGAGCTGTTTTTT